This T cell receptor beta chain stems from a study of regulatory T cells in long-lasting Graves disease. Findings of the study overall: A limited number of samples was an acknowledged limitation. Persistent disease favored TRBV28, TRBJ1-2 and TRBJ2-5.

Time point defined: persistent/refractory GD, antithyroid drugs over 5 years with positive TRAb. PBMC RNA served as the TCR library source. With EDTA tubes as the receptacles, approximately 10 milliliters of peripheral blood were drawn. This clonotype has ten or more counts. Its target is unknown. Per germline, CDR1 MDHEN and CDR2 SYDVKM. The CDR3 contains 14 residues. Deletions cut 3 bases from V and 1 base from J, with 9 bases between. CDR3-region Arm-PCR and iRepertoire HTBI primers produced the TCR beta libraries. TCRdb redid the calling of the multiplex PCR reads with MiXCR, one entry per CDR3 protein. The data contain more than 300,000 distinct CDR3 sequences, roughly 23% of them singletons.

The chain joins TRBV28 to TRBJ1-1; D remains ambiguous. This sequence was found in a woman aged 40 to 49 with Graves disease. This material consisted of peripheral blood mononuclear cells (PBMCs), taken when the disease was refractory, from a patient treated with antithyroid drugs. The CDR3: CASSFGVPNTEAFF. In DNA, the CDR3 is TGTGCCAGCAGTTTCGGCGTCCCGAACACTGAAGCTTTCTTT.